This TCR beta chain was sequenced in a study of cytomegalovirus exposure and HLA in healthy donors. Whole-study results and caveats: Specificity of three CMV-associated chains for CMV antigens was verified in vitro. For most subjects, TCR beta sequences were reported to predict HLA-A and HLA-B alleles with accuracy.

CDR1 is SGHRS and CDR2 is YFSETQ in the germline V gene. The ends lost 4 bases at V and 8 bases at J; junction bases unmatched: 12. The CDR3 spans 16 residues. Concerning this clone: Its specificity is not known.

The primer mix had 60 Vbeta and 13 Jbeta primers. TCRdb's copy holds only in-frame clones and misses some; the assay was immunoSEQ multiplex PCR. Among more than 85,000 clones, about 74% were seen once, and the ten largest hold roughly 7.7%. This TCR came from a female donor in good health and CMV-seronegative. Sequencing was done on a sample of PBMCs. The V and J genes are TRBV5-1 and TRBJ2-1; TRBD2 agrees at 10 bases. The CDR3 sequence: CASSLRTSGDGDEQFF. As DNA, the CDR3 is TGCGCCAGCAGCCTAAGGACTAGCGGTGACGGTGATGAGCAGTTCTTC.